Listed below are T cell receptor beta chains from one sample, sequenced in a study of T cells after posttransplantation cyclophosphamide. Profiled with immunoSEQ multiplex PCR; TCRdb holds only in-frame clones, not every one. The data contain about 16,000 clones, around 90% of them seen just once; the ten biggest clones take up 3.5%. The sequences come from PBMCs, collected after an allogeneic stem cell transplant with a calcineurin inhibitor and methotrexate. These receptors all stem from a male patient aged 50 to 60 who received an allogeneic stem cell transplant from an unrelated donor, was CMV-positive, and had chronic GVHD only. Some T cells may be graft donor cells. Each CDR3 is given with its conserved first and last residue. The D gene is left open where the match is weak. Rows give clone size only sometimes, using once, few, many, or a class for an expanded clone.

cdr3_aa	cdr3_nt	j_call	v_call	d_call	clone_size
CASSEYRAINQPQHF	TGTGCCAGCAGTGAATACAGGGCGATCAATCAGCCCCAGCATTTT	TRBJ1-5	TRBV6-1	.	.
CASSKVSSSYNSPLHF	TGTGCCAGCAGCAAAGTATCGAGCTCCTATAATTCACCCCTCCACTTT	TRBJ1-6	TRBV21-1	.	.
CASSKDEGARTEAFF	TGTGCCAGCAGCAAAGATGAGGGGGCGCGGACTGAAGCTTTCTTT	TRBJ1-1	TRBV21-1	.	.
CASSPSRGTSGRHEQYF	TGTGCCAGCAGCCCGAGCAGGGGGACTAGCGGGAGACACGAGCAGTACTTC	TRBJ2-7	TRBV5-6	TRBD2	once
CASSLTSGSPNEQFF	TGTGCCAGCAGTTTAACTAGCGGGAGTCCGAATGAGCAGTTCTTC	TRBJ2-1	TRBV7-9	TRBD2	.
CASSLSGSTGELFF	TGTGCCAGCAGCTTAAGCGGAAGCACCGGGGAGCTGTTTTTT	TRBJ2-2	TRBV11-3	.	.
CASSSQGELAGYTF	TGTGCCAGCAGTTCACAGGGGGAACTCGCTGGCTACACCTTC	TRBJ1-2	TRBV6-5	TRBD1	.
CASSLYRERRDEQYF	TGTGCCAGCAGTTTATATCGGGAGCGTCGGGACGAGCAGTACTTC	TRBJ2-7	TRBV28	.	.
CASSLNSAGGNTGELFF	TGTGCCAGCAGCTTAAACTCGGCGGGGGGGAACACCGGGGAGCTGTTTTTT	TRBJ2-2	TRBV7-3	TRBD2	.
CASELYEQYF	TGTGCCAGCGAACTATACGAGCAGTACTTC	TRBJ2-7	TRBV6-1	.	once
CASSHPAGGVGEQYF	TGTGCCAGCAGCCATCCAGCGGGAGGGGTAGGCGAGCAGTACTTC	TRBJ2-7	TRBV5-4	TRBD2	.
CASSYSGNEQFF	TGTGCCAGCAGTTACTCCGGGAATGAGCAGTTCTTC	TRBJ2-1	TRBV6-5	.	.
CAISGISTGDNYGYTF	TGTGCCATCAGTGGTATTTCGACAGGAGACAACTATGGCTACACCTTC	TRBJ1-2	TRBV10-3	.	few
CASSPGTPLWDTQYF	TGTGCCAGCAGCCCCGGGACTCCCCTATGGGATACGCAGTATTTT	TRBJ2-3	TRBV7-3	.	.
CASSATGVSGNTIYF	TGTGCCAGCAGCGCGACAGGGGTGTCTGGAAACACCATATATTTT	TRBJ1-3	TRBV9	TRBD1	.
CASSSTGYGTYTQYF	TGTGCCAGCAGCTCGACAGGGTACGGGACGTATACGCAGTATTTT	TRBJ2-3	TRBV5-8	TRBD1	.
CASSLEAVGGGAKNIQYF	TGTGCCAGCAGCTTAGAAGCCGTGGGGGGGGGAGCCAAAAACATTCAGTACTTC	TRBJ2-4	TRBV7-9	TRBD2	.
CASSRWTSGGLNNEQFF	TGTGCCAGCAGCCGGTGGACTAGCGGGGGCCTAAACAATGAGCAGTTCTTC	TRBJ2-1	TRBV4-2	TRBD2	.
CASSKDRANGYTF	TGTGCCAGTAGTAAGGACAGGGCGAATGGCTACACCTTC	TRBJ1-2	TRBV19	TRBD1	.
CASSLFEELEAFF	TGTGCCAGCAGCTTGTTCGAGGAACTTGAAGCTTTCTTT	TRBJ1-1	TRBV5-5	.	.
CASSSGGNEQFF	TGTGCCAGCAGCTCTGGGGGGAATGAGCAGTTCTTC	TRBJ2-1	TRBV7-6	.	once
CASSSPGTGGEKLFF	TGTGCCAGCAGCTCCCCGGGGACAGGGGGCGAAAAACTGTTTTTT	TRBJ1-4	TRBV5-6	TRBD1	.